This T cell receptor beta chain is drawn from a study of T-cell reconstitution after alpha-beta-depleted transplantation in children. This clonotype was recorded many times. It was with unique molecular identifiers that the TCRbeta library was prepared. TCRdb reprocessed the PCR reads with MiXCR, giving one entry per CDR3 protein. The table records 600,000 to 700,000 distinct CDR3 sequences, around a sixth of them present only once. Unmatched junction bases numbered 6, after V lost 3 bases and J lost 2 bases. This CDR3 comprises 14 residues. Germline lookup yields CDR1 DFQATT and CDR2 SNEGSKA (reference sequence).

The source of this sequence is a human donor who donated a stem cell graft to a child with acute myeloid leukemia. The sequenced sample was PBMCs from the stem cell graft donor, obtained from the stem cell graft. The rearrangement joins TRBV20-1 to TRBJ2-7; TRBD1 agrees at 8 bases. DNA of the CDR3: TGCAGTGCTAGCGCCCGGACAGGGACCTACGAGCAGTACTTC. This sequence encodes CSASARTGTYEQYF.